This T cell receptor (beta chain) was sequenced in a study of cytomegalovirus exposure and HLA in healthy donors. Concerning this clone itself: Antigen unknown.

Whole-study results and caveats: Reports credit the classifier with highly specific, highly sensitive diagnosis of cytomegalovirus status.

PCR involved 60 Vbeta and 13 Jbeta primers. The protocol was immunoSEQ multiplex PCR, while the TCRdb copy is restricted to in-frame clones and leaves out a portion. This sample carries approximately 32,000 clones, around 77% of them seen once, and the ten largest clones take about 8%. CDR3 length equals 14 residues. Germline CDR1 and CDR2: LNHDA and SQIVND (reference sequence). The ends were cut back, 6 bases at V and 5 bases at J, with 17 bases in the middle. The rearrangement uses TRBV19 and TRBJ2-7, with D possibly being TRBD2 (6 bases). The specimen sequenced was PBMCs. The source of this sequence is a woman aged 30 to 39 in good health and CMV-seropositive. In DNA form, the CDR3 reads TGTGCCAGTAGGGGCCGAACGGGAGAAAACGAGCAGTACTTC. Its translation: CASRGRTGENEQYF.